This T cell receptor (beta chain) was sequenced during a study of CD8+CD57+ T cells in acquired aplastic anemia. About the study: CD4+ and CD8+ cells, once sorted, gave DNA averaging around 3.2 ug.

Previously, flow cytometry had revealed CD8+CD57+ cell expansion in the patients chosen for sequencing. For CDR3 and TCR beta VDJ profiling, genomic DNA was the template used. MiXCR, run by TCRdb on the reads, gives a single entry per CDR3 protein. The sample comprises under 350,000 distinct CDR3 sequences, approximately 60% of which are singletons, and 1% to 1.5% rests with the top ten. CDR1 and CDR2 (germline): DFQATT, SNEGSKA (reference sequence). The V gene end was trimmed by 5 bases and the J gene end by 9 bases; junction bases not matched to a gene: 13. CDR3 length: 14 amino acids. This chain links TRBV20-1 with TRBJ2-1, with 7 bases lining up with TRBD1. The receptor was isolated from a human donor with aplastic anemia. Sequenced material: sorted CD4+, CD8+, or CD8+CD57+ T cells (not recorded which) from PBMCs. This CDR3 is CSARTGDAHGEQFF. CDR3 coding DNA: TGCAGTGCTCGCACAGGGGATGCCCATGGTGAGCAGTTCTTC.